The subject of this entry is one T cell receptor beta chain. Its antigen is currently unknown. This sample is part of a study of tumor-infiltrating lymphocytes in localized non-small cell lung cancer. The CDR3 sequence is 14 residues long. The V end lost 4 bases, the J end lost 6 bases, and 13 bases lay between the germline ends. CDR1 and CDR2 (germline): MGHDK, SYGVNS. Study-wide findings and caveats: Tumors had more T cell infiltration than uninvolved lung, per TCRbeta sequencing and CD3 counts.

Profiled with immunoSEQ multiplex PCR; TCRdb holds only in-frame clones, not every one. The sample has about 3,000 clones, around 42% seen once. This sequence originates from a human donor with non-small cell lung cancer. Sequences were obtained from uninvolved lung tissue not adjacent to the tumor. This sequence joins TRBV25-1 and TRBJ1-5; possible D gene TRBD1, 5 bases. The CDR3 loop is CASSGAGKAQPQHF. The CDR3 DNA reads as TGTGCCAGCAGTGGGGCAGGGAAAGCTCAGCCCCAGCATTTT.